This T cell receptor beta chain was found in a study of blood T cell repertoires in COVID-19. At the level of the study: The analysed material was cDNA or gDNA that came from T cells, B-cell-depleted T cells, or PBMCs.

Sequencing was performed with immunoSEQ multiplex PCR; in TCRdb, only in-frame clones are kept and a portion is missing. Here the sample spans 13,000 or so clones, roughly 80% being singletons. The CDR3 has 15 amino acids. V lost 0 bases to trimming and J lost 10 bases, with 17 bases between them. The germline V gene encodes CDR1 SGHDT and CDR2 YYEEEE. The clonotype was recovered from a man aged 35-49 years with active or convalescent COVID-19. Sample: peripheral blood. The chain carries TRBV5-6 and TRBJ2-1; D is possibly TRBD2 (5 bases). CDR3 sequence reads: CASSLVPGQGGEQFF. The CDR3 bases are TGTGCCAGCAGCTTGGTGCCGGGTCAAGGAGGCGAGCAGTTCTTC.